This T cell receptor beta chain derives from a study of shared clonotypes between healthy human individuals. Trimming took 7 bases from V and 6 from J, leaving 9 bases between them. CDR1 SQVTM and CDR2 ANQGSEA come from the germline V gene. CDR3 length: 10 amino acids. This clone showed up just a few times. The sequencing of unsorted PBMC DNA took place on ten immunoSEQ deep assay plates. Per the original methods: In the immunoSEQ data, sequences were junction-only and lacked quality scores, so filtering differed. TCRdb's copy holds only in-frame clones and misses some; the assay was immunoSEQ multiplex PCR. V and J calls and clone size are those listed in that table; D and trimming were worked out from the DNA. The sample carries fewer than 550,000 clones, almost 80% recorded once.

Material for sequencing was PBMCs. The V and J genes are TRBV29-1 and TRBJ1-1, with D unclear. This receptor was taken from a woman aged 40 to 50 in good health. Some clones in this sample may be carry-over from other donors' samples. The CDR3 nucleotides are TGCAGCGCTGGCTGGCCTGAAGCTTTCTTT. It is translated as CSAGWPEAFF.